This entry lists 4 T cell receptor beta chains sequenced from one sample in a study of blood T cell repertoires in COVID-19. The protocol was immunoSEQ multiplex PCR, while the TCRdb copy is restricted to in-frame clones and leaves out a portion. The data contain roughly 290,000 clones, 70% to 90% of them singletons. Material for sequencing was PBMCs or T cells enriched from blood (not recorded which). Receptors were obtained from a man under 40 who had recovered from COVID-19.

The rearrangement joins TRBV5-1 to TRBJ2-3, with 9 positions matching TRBD2. The trim removed 2 bases at V and 3 bases at J, leaving 16 bases unmatched. The length of the CDR3 is 19 residues. The germline V gene has CDR1 SGHRS and CDR2 YFSETQ. This CDR3 reads CASSFYGASGAPRTDTQYF. The DNA of the CDR3 is TGCGCCAGCAGCTTTTATGGGGCTAGCGGGGCTCCTAGAACAGATACGCAGTATTTT.

The rearrangement links TRBV2 to TRBJ1-5; 10 nucleotides agree with TRBD1. This CDR3 contains 15 residues. Unmatched junction bases numbered 4, after V lost 6 bases and J lost 2 bases. Germline assignment: CDR1 SNHLY and CDR2 FYNNEI. CDR3 coding DNA: TGTGCCAGCAGACGACAGGGGGCAGGCAATCAGCCCCAGCATTTT. Its protein is CASRRQGAGNQPQHF.

The chain is built from TRBV7-2 and TRBJ1-2; TRBD1 aligns across 10 bases. The CDR3 contains 19 residues. The junction had 21 bases not matched to a gene; V was cut back by 6 bases and J by 5 bases. Germline lookup yields CDR1 SGHTA and CDR2 FQGNSA. CDR3 nucleotides: TGTGCCAGCAGTAGAACCCTTGTTCAATCGGACAGGGGGAGGTATGGCTACACCTTC. It codes for CASSRTLVQSDRGRYGYTF. The full variable domain, in which reference TRBV7-2 and TRBJ1-2 provide the parts outside the CDR3, is GAGVSQSPSNKVTEKGKDVELRCDPISGHTALYWYRQSLGQGLEFLIYFQGNSAPDKSGLPSDRFSAERTGGSVSTLTIQRTQQEDSAVYLCASSRTLVQSDRGRYGYTFGSGTRLTVV.

This chain uses TRBV2 with TRBJ1-2; 12 nucleotides match TRBD1. The CDR3 is 15 amino acids. Trimming took 5 bases from V and 2 from J; bases not matched to a gene: 3. Germline CDR1 and CDR2: SNHLY and FYNNEI. The CDR3 loop reads CASSPGQGANYGYTF. In DNA form, the CDR3 reads TGTGCCAGCAGTCCGGGACAGGGGGCAAACTATGGCTACACCTTC.